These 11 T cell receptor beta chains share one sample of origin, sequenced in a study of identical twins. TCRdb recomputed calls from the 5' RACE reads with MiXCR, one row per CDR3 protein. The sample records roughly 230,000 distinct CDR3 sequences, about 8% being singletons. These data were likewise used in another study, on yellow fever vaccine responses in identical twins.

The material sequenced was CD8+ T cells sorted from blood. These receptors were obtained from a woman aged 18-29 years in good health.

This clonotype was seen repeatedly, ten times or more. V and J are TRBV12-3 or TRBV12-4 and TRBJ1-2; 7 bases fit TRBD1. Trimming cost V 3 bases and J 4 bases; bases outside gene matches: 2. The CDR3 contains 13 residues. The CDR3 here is CASSFGTAYGYTF. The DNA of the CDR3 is TGTGCCAGCAGTTTTGGGACAGCCTATGGCTACACCTTC.

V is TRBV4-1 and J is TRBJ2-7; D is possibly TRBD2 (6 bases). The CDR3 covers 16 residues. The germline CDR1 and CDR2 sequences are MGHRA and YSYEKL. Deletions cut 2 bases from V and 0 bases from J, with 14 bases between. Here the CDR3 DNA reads TGCGCCAGCAGCCAAATATCGGGACTGAGCTCCTACGAGCAGTACTTC. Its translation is CASSQISGLSSYEQYF.

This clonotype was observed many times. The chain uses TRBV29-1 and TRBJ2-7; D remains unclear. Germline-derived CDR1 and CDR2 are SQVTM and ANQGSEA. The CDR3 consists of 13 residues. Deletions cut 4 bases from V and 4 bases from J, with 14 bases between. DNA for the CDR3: TGCAGCGTTGTTTTTGGGGTAGGGTACGAGCAGTACTTC. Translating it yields CSVVFGVGYEQYF.

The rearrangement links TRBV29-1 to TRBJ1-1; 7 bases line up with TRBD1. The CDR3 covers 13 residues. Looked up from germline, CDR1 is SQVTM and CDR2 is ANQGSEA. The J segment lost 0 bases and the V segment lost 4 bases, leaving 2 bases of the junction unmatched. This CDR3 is CSVVDRMNTEAFF. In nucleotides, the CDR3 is TGCAGCGTTGTGGACAGGATGAACACTGAAGCTTTCTTT.

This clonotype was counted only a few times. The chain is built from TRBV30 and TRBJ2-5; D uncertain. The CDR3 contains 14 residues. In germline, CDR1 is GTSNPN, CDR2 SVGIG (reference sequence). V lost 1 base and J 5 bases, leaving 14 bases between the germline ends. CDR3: CAWSESVKLETQYF. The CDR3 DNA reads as TGTGCCTGGAGTGAGTCGGTAAAATTGGAGACCCAGTACTTC.

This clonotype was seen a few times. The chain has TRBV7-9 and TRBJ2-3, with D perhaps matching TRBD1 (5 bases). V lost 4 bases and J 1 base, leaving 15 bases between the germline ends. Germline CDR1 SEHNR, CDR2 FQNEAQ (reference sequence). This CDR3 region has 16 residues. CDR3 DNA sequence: TGTGCCAGCAGCTACCTGGTGGGGCTTGGCACAGATACGCAGTATTTT. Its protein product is CASSYLVGLGTDTQYF.

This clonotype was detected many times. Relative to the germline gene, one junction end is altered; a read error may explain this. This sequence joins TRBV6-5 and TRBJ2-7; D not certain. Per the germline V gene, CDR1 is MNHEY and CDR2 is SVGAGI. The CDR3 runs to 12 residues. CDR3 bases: TGCGCCAGCAGCCAAGATTCCTACGAGCAGTACTTC. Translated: CASSQDSYEQYF.

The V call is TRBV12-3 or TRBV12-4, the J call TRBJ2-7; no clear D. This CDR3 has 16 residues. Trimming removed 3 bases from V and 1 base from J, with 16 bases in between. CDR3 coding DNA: TGTGCCAGCAGTTTTGATAACCCCCCCTCTTCCTACGAGCAGTACTTC. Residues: CASSFDNPPSSYEQYF.

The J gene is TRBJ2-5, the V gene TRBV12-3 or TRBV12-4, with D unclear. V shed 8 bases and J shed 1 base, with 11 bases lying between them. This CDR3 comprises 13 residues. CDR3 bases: TGTGCCAGCCCGCCGGGTAGCCAAGAGACCCAGTACTTC. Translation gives CASPPGSQETQYF.

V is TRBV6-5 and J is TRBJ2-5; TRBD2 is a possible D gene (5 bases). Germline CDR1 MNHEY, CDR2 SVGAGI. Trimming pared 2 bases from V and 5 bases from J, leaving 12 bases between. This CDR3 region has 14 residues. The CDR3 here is CASSYIGEQETQYF. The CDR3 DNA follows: TGTGCCAGCAGTTACATCGGGGAACAGGAGACCCAGTACTTC.

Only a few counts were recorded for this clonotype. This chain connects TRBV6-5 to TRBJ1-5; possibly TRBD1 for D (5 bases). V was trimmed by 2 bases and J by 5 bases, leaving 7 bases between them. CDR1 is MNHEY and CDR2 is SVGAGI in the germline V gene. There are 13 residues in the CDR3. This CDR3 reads CASSYAGHQPQHF. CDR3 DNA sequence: TGTGCCAGCAGTTACGCGGGGCATCAGCCCCAGCATTTT.